A selection of T cell receptor beta chains follows, all from one sample in a study of shared clonotypes between healthy human individuals. The protocol was immunoSEQ multiplex PCR, while the TCRdb copy is restricted to in-frame clones and leaves out a portion. The sample holds under 80,000 clones, 62% seen once. Sequenced input: memory CD8+ T cells sorted from blood. The source is a man aged 25 to 40 in good health. CDR3s include the opening cysteine and the closing phenylalanine or tryptophan. The order of the fields is D gene, V gene, J gene, clone size, CDR3 DNA, CDR3 protein. The D gene is left open where the match is weak. Some rows mark clone size as missing; the rest say once, few, many or name a class of expanded clone.

>NA|TRBV27|TRBJ2-5|NA
TGTGCCAGCAGTTTAACTTCCCAAGAGACCCAGTACTTC
CASSLTSQETQYF
>TRBD2|TRBV7-9|TRBJ2-1|NA
TGTGCCAGCAGCTTAATGGGACTAGCGGGAGAAAATGAGCAGTTCTTC
CASSLMGLAGENEQFF
>TRBD1|TRBV25-1|TRBJ2-1|NA
TGTGCCAGCAGTGAAGAAGAAGGGACAGACGGAGGCTACAATGAGCAGTTCTTC
CASSEEEGTDGGYNEQFF
>NA|TRBV29-1|TRBJ2-1|few
TGCAGCGTTGAAAATGAGCAGTTCTTC
CSVENEQFF
>TRBD1|TRBV9|TRBJ2-7|NA
TGTGCCAGCAGCGTAGCGAACAGGGGGCCGTACGAGCAGTACTTC
CASSVANRGPYEQYF
>TRBD2|TRBV7-9|TRBJ2-7|few
TGTGCCAGCAGCCCCGGGACTAGCGGAGGCTCCTACGAGCAGTACTTC
CASSPGTSGGSYEQYF
>NA|TRBV18|TRBJ1-3|NA
TGTGCCAGCTCTCAAGTAGGGGTGAAGGCTGGAAACACCATATATTTT
CASSQVGVKAGNTIYF
>TRBD2|TRBV13|TRBJ2-7|NA
TGTGCCAGCAGCTTAGGGGGTAGCGGGAGGAATGAGCAGTACTTC
CASSLGGSGRNEQYF
>NA|TRBV7-9|TRBJ1-2|many
TGTGCCAGCACCCCAGGGGAAGGGGGCTATGGCTACACCTTC
CASTPGEGGYGYTF
>TRBD1|TRBV7-2|TRBJ1-4|NA
TGTGCCAGCAGCTTAGAACCAGGGGGGGTTGATGCACTGTTTTTT
CASSLEPGGVDALFF
>TRBD1|TRBV6-4|TRBJ2-7|NA
TGTGCCAGCAGTGCCGGACAGGGGGCCTACGAGCAGTACTTC
CASSAGQGAYEQYF
>NA|TRBV20-1|TRBJ2-1|NA
TGCAGTGCTAGACAGAGAAAGGAGCAGTTCTTC
CSARQRKEQFF
>NA|TRBV7-2|TRBJ1-3|NA
TGTGCCAGCAGCTCCCGGGACACTCTAACTCGGGACACCATATATTTT
CASSSRDTLTRDTIYF
>TRBD2|TRBV7-8|TRBJ2-7|NA
TGTGCCAGCAGACTAGCGGGGAGTAGTCCTCAGCAGTACTTC
CASRLAGSSPQQYF
>TRBD2|TRBV9|TRBJ2-1|NA
TGTGCCAGCAGCGTTGGATCGGGAGGGGTGTTCAATGAGCAGTTCTTC
CASSVGSGGVFNEQFF
>NA|TRBV9|TRBJ2-1|few
TGTGCCAGCACCACGGGAAGCTCCTACAATGAGCAGTTCTTC
CASTTGSSYNEQFF
>TRBD1|TRBV11-3|TRBJ2-1|NA
TGTGCCAGCAGCTTGGAGACAGGGGATAACAATGAGCAGTTCTTC
CASSLETGDNNEQFF
>NA|TRBV11-2|TRBJ2-3|NA
TGTGCCAGCAGCCCTTGGCCAGGGGTCACAGATACGCAGTATTTT
CASSPWPGVTDTQYF
>NA|TRBV7-6|TRBJ1-1|NA
TGTGCCAGCAGCTTAGGTACAGGGCACACTGAAGCTTTCTTT
CASSLGTGHTEAFF
>NA|TRBV28|TRBJ1-1|NA
TGTGCCAGCTCCATTGGGGGTGCTGAAGCTTTCTTT
CASSIGGAEAFF
>NA|TRBV11-2|TRBJ1-1|NA
TGTGCCAGCAGCTTAGGGGAATGGAACACTGAAGCTTTCTTT
CASSLGEWNTEAFF
>NA|TRBV27|TRBJ2-5|NA
TGTGCCAGCAGTTTTACGAGGTATCAAGAGACCCAGTACTTC
CASSFTRYQETQYF
>NA|TRBV11-3|TRBJ2-2|NA
TGTGCCAGCAGCTTAGGATTTAGCGGCGGGGAGCTGTTTTTT
CASSLGFSGGELFF
>TRBD1|TRBV7-9|TRBJ2-5|NA
TGTGCCAGCAGTCGACAGGGGAAAGAGACCCAGTACTTC
CASSRQGKETQYF